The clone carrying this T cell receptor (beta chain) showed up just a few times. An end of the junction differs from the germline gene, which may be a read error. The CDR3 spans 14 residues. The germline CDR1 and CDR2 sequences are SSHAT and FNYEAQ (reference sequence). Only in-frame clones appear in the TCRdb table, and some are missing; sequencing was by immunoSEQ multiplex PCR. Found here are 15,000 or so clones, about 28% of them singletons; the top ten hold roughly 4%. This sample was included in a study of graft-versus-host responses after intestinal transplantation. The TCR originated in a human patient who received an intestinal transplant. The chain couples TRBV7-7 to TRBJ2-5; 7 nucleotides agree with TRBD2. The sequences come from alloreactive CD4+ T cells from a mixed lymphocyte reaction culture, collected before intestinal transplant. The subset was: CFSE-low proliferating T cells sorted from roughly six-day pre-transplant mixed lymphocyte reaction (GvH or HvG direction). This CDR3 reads CASSSAGGSETQYF. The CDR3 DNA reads TGTGCTAGCAGCTCTGCCGGGGGGTCAGAGACCCAGTACTTC.